This TCR beta chain was sequenced in a study of T-cell reconstitution after alpha-beta-depleted transplantation in children. For TCRbeta, the library was prepared with unique molecular identifiers. A single record per CDR3 protein comes from TCRdb applying MiXCR to the PCR reads. The profile shows roughly 500,000 distinct CDR3 sequences, roughly 33% of them singletons. This receptor was obtained from a human donor who donated a stem cell graft to a child with aplastic anemia. The sample consisted of PBMCs from the stem cell graft donor, taken from the stem cell graft.

The DNA for the CDR3 is TGCAGTGCCCCCCGCCGGGACAGTGGCTACAATGAGCAGTTCTTC. Amino acid sequence: CSAPRRDSGYNEQFF. This chain uses TRBV20-1 with TRBJ2-1, with 7 bases matching TRBD1. Germline V CDR1 and CDR2: DFQATT, SNEGSKA (reference sequence). This CDR3 has 15 residues. V trimming: 6 bases; J trimming: 3 bases; junction bases outside the gene matches: 11.